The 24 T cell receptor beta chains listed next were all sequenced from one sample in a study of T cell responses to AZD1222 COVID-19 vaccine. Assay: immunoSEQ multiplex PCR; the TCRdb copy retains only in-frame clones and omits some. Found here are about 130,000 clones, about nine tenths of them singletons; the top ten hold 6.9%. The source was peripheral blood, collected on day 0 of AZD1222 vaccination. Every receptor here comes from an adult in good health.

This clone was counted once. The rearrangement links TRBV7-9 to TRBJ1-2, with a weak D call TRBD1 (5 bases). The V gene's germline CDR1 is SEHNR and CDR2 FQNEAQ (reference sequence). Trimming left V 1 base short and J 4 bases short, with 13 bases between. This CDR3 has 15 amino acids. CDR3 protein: CASSLGGGESYGYTF. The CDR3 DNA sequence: TGTGCCAGCAGCTTAGGAGGAGGGGAGAGCTATGGCTACACCTTC.

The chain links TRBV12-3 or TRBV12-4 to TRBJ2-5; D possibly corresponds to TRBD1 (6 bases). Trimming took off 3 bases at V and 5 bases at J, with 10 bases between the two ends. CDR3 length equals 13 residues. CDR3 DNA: TGTGCCAGCAGTTTTTATGACAGGGAGACCCAGTACTTC. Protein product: CASSFYDRETQYF.

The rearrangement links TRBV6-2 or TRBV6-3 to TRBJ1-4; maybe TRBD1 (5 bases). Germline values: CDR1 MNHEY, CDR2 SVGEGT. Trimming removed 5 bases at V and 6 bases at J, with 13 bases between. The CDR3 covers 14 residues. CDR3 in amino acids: CASSDRRGHEKLFF. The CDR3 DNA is TGTGCCAGCAGTGACAGAAGGGGACATGAAAAACTGTTTTTT.

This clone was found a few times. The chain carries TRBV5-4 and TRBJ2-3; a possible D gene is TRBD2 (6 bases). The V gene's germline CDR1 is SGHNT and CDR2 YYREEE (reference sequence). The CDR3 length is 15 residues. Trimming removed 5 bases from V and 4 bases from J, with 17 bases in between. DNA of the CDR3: TGTGCCAGCAGGGTGGGGGGTTCTCTAGCAGATACGCAGTATTTT. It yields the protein CASRVGGSLADTQYF.

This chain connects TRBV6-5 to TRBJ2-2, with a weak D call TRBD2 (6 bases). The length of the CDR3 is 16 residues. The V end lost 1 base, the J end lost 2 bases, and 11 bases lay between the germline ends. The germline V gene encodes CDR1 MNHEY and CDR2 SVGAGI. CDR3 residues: CASSYFGGGNTGELFF. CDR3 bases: TGTGCCAGCAGTTACTTCGGGGGAGGAAACACCGGGGAGCTGTTTTTT.

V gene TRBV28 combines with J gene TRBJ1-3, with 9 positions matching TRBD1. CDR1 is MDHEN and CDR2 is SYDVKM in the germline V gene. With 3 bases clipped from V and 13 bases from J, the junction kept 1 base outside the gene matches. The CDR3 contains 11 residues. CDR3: CASSLGTGIYF. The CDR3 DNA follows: TGTGCCAGCAGTTTGGGGACAGGGATATATTTT.

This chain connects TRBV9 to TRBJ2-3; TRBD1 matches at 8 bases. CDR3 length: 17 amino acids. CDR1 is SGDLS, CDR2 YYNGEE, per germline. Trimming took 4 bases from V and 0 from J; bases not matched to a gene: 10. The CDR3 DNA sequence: TGTGCCAGCAGCCCACCCTTCGGACAGGGAAGCACAGATACGCAGTATTTT. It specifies CASSPPFGQGSTDTQYF.

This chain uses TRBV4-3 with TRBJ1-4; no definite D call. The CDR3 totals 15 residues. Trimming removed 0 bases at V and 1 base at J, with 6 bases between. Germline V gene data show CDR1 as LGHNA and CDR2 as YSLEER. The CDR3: CASSQDLGTNEKLFF. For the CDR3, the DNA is TGCGCCAGCAGCCAAGATTTAGGAACTAATGAAAAACTGTTTTTT.

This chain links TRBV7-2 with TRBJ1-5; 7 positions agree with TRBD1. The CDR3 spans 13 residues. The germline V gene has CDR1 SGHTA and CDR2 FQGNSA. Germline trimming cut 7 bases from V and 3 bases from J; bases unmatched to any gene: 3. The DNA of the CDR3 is TGTGCCAGCACCGGGACAGTCAATCAGCCCCAGCATTTT. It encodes CASTGTVNQPQHF.

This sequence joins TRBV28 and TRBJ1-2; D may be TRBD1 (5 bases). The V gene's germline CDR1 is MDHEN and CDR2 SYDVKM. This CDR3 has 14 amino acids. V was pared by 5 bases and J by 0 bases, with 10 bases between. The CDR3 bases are TGTGCCAGCAGTCAGGGAAGGACTAACTATGGCTACACCTTC. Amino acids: CASSQGRTNYGYTF.

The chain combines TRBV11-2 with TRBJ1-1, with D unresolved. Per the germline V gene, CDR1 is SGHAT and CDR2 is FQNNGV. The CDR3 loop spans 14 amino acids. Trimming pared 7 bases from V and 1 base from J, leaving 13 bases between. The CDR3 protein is CASTPIPGNTEAFF. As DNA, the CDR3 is TGTGCCAGCACCCCAATCCCCGGGAACACTGAAGCTTTCTTT.

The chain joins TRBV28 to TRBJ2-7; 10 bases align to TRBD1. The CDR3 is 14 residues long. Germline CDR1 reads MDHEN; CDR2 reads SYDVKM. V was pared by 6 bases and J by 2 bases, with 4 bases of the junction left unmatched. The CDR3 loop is CASRPTGGPYEQYF. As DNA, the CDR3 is TGTGCCAGCAGACCGACAGGGGGCCCCTACGAGCAGTACTTC.

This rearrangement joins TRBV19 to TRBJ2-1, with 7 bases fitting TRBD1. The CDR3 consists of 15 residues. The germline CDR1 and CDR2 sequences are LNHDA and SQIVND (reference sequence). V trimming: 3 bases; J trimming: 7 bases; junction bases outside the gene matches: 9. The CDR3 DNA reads TGTGCCAGTAGTATGGCGGTTAGGGGGCGAAATGAGCAGTTCTTC. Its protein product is CASSMAVRGRNEQFF.

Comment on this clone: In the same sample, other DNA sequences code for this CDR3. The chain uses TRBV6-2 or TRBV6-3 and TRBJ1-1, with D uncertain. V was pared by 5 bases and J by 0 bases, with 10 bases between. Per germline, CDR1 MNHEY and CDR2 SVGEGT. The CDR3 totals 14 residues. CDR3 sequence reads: CASSPPAVNTEAFF. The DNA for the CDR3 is TGTGCCAGCAGTCCACCCGCGGTGAACACTGAAGCTTTCTTT.

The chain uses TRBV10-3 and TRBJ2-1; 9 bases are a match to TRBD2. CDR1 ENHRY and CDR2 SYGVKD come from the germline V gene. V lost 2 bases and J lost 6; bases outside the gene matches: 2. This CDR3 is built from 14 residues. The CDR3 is CAISEKTSGNEQFF. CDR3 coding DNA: TGTGCCATCAGTGAGAAGACTAGCGGCAATGAGCAGTTCTTC.

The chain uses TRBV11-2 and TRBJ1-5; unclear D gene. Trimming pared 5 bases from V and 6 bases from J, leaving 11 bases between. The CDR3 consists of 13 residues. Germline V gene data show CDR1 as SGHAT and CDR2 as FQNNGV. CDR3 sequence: CASSPQAGQPQHF. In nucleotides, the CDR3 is TGTGCCAGCAGCCCTCAGGCGGGTCAGCCCCAGCATTTT.

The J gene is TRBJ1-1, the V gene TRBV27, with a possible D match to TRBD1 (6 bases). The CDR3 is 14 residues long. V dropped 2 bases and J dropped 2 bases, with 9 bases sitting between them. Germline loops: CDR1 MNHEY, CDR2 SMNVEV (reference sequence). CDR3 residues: CASSLMGANTEAFF. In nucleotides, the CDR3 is TGTGCCAGCAGTTTAATGGGGGCAAACACTGAAGCTTTCTTT.

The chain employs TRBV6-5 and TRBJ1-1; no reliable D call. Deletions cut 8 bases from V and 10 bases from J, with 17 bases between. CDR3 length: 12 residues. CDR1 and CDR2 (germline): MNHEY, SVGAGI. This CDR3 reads CASCQINFGAFF. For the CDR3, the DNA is TGTGCCAGCTGCCAGATAAATTTTGGAGCTTTCTTT.

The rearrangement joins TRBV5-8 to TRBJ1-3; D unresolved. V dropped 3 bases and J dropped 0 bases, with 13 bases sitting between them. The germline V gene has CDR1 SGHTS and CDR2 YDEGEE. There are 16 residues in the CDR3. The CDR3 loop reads CASSSGSFFSGNTIYF. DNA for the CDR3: TGTGCCAGCAGCTCGGGGTCCTTCTTCTCTGGAAACACCATATATTTT.

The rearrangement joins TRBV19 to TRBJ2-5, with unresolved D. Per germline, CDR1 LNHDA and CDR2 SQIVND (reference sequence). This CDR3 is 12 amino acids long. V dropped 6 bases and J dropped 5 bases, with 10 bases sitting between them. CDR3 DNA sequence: TGTGCCAGTAGGAACAACTGGGAGACCCAGTACTTC. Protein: CASRNNWETQYF. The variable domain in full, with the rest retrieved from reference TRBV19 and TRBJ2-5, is DGGITQSPKYLFRKEGQNVTLSCEQNLNHDAMYWYRQDPGQGLRLIYYSQIVNDFQKGDIAEGYSVSREKKESFPLTVTSAQKNPTAFYLCASRNNWETQYFGPGTRLLVL.

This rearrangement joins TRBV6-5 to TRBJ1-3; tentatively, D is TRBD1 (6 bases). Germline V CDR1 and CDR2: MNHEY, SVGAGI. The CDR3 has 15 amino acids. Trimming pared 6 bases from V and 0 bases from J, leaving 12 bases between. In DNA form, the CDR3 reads TGTGCCAGCAGGGACAGACACTTCTCTGGAAACACCATATATTTT. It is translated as CASRDRHFSGNTIYF.

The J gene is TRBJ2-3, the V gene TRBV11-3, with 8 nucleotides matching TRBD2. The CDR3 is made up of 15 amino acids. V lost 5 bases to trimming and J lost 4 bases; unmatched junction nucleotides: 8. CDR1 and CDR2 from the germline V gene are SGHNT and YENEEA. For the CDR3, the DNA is TGTGCCAGCAGCCCGGGGACTAGTAAGTCAGATACGCAGTATTTT. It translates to CASSPGTSKSDTQYF.

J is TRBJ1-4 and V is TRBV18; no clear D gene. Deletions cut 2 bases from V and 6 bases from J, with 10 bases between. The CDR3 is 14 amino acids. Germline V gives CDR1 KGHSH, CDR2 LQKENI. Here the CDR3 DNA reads TGTGCCAGCTCACCAGAACACATCGATGAAAAACTGTTTTTT. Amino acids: CASSPEHIDEKLFF.

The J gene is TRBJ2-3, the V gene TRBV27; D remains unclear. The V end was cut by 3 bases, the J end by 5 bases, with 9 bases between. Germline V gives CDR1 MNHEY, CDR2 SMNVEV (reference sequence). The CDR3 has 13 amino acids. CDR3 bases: TGTGCCAGCAGTTTCCTCTTTTTAGATACGCAGTATTTT. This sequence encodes CASSFLFLDTQYF.